A selection of T cell receptor beta chains follows, all from one sample in a study of Graves' ophthalmopathy and Graves' hyperthyroidism. Each CDR3 protein gets one entry after TCRdb re-called the multiplex PCR reads with MiXCR. Of 560,000 or so distinct CDR3 sequences detected, about 35% appear once; the ten largest clones hold around 4%. Specimen: peripheral blood or thyroid tissue (not recorded which). These receptors all come from an adult man with Graves' hyperthyroidism. Each CDR3 is given with its conserved first and last residue. Where a row states a size, it is once, few, many or the class of an expanded clone; other rows omit it.

clone size	V gene	CDR3 length	J gene	CDR3 protein
many	TRBV10-2	17	TRBJ1-1	CASSEILGQAVNTEAFF
.	TRBV20-1	14	TRBJ1-1	CSAARDRADTEAFF
.	TRBV6-1	16	TRBJ1-1	CASAPGPGRRDTEAFF
.	TRBV29-1	15	TRBJ1-2	CSVRLGFDENYGYTF
many	TRBV7-8	15	TRBJ2-7	CASSLAMGWANEQYF
few	TRBV4-1	15	TRBJ2-7	CASSQDPQDNYEQYF
.	TRBV5-1	17	TRBJ2-6	CASSFVQANTGANVLTF
many	TRBV9	15	TRBJ2-5	CASSPTSGGQETQYF
many	TRBV6-2/TRBV6-3	14	TRBJ1-5	CASTSWGGRQPQHF
.	TRBV2	13	TRBJ1-1	CTSSAMGETEAFF
few	TRBV2	13	.	CASPHPGTDEQFF
.	TRBV19	15	TRBJ2-3	CASSPQTGRGDTQYF
.	TRBV20-1	14	.	CSAGTSGRVGEQFF
.	TRBV2	15	TRBJ2-6	CASRRTGTGANVLTF
many	TRBV20-1	14	TRBJ2-5	CSASDLRQGETQYF
many	TRBV2	15	TRBJ1-3	CASSSGIALRNTIYF
few	TRBV29-1	15	TRBJ2-3	CSVVISGSRPDTQYF
many	TRBV11-2	15	TRBJ2-7	CASRSRVAGGYEQYF
many	TRBV13	13	TRBJ1-2	CASRAGGYYGYTF
many	TRBV20-1	12	TRBJ1-2	CSAQQRSYGYTF
many	TRBV2	14	TRBJ1-2	CASSEFLDPQGYTF
many	TRBV20-1	16	TRBJ2-7	CSAIGSSLRGSYEQYF
.	TRBV2	17	TRBJ2-3	CASSYEEGAIWADTQYF
many	TRBV7-2	14	TRBJ1-1	CASSLAFLNTEAFF
.	TRBV6-1	14	TRBJ2-7	CASKSQGSSYEQYF
many	TRBV12-3/TRBV12-4	14	TRBJ2-7	CASSLAGLLYEQYF
many	TRBV6-1	14	TRBJ1-1	CASSANYRNTEAFF
.	TRBV9	14	.	CASSRAGGSNEQFF
few	TRBV2	15	TRBJ2-7	CASSRWSVSSYEQYF
.	TRBV24-1	15	TRBJ1-5	CATSVGGRRNQPQHF
many	TRBV6-5	14	TRBJ1-2	CASSYSTQVDGYTF
.	TRBV10-3	17	TRBJ2-6	CAISESGVHSGANVLTF
.	TRBV5-1	16	TRBJ1-4	CAGSAVIAGDNEKLFF
many	TRBV5-4	15	TRBJ1-1	CASSSRAGMNTEAFF
many	TRBV7-9	15	TRBJ1-2	CASSLAFARSDGYTF
.	TRBV29-1	14	TRBJ2-7	CSVGHGTGGSEQYF
many	TRBV6-1	15	TRBJ2-7	CASSEGAWAEYEQYF
many	TRBV10-2	13	TRBJ2-2	CASSEQNTGELFF
.	TRBV29-1	13	TRBJ2-5	CSGGLAGRETQYF
.	TRBV4-2	16	TRBJ2-6	CASSQDTVSGANVLTF
many	TRBV10-1	14	TRBJ1-1	CASSAGGKNTEAFF
few	TRBV7-9	15	TRBJ2-7	CASSSRASAAYEQYF
.	TRBV7-9	15	TRBJ2-5	CASSLNGFVIETQYF
.	TRBV12-3/TRBV12-4	14	TRBJ2-2	CASGQGSNTGELFF
.	TRBV30	11	TRBJ1-2	CAWSELHGYTF
few	TRBV28	12	TRBJ1-3	CASSEKGNTIYF